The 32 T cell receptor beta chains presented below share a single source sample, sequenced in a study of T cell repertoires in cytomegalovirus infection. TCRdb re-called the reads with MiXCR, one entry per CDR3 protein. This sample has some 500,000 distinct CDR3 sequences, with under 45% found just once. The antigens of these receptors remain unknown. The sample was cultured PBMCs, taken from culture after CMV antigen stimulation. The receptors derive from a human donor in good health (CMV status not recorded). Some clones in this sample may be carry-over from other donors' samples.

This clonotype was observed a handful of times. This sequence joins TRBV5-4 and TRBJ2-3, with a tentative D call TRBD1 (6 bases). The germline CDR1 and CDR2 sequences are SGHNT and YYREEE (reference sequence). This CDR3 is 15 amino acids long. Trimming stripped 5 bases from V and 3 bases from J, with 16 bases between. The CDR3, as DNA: TGTGCCAGCAGTAGGGGGTCTCGTGGAACAGATACGCAGTATTTT. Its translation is CASSRGSRGTDTQYF.

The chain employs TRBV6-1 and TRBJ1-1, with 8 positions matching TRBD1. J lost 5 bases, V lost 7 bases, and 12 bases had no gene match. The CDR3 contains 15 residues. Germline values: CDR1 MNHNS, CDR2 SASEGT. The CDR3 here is CASIAYEQGGTEAFF. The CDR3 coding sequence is TGTGCCAGCATAGCATATGAACAGGGGGGAACTGAAGCTTTCTTT.

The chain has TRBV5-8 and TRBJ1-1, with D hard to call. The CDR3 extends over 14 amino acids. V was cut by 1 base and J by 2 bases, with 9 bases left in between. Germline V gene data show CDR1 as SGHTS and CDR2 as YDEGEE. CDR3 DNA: TGTGCCAGCAGCTTGTGGGCGACCAACACTGAAGCTTTCTTT. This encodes CASSLWATNTEAFF.

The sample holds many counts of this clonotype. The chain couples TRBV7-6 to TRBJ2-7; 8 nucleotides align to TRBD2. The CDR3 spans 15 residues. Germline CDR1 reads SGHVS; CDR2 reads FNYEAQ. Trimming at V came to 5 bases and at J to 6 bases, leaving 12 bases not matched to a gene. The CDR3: CASSGARGLGSEQYF. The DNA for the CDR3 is TGTGCCAGCAGCGGCGCCAGGGGACTAGGGAGCGAGCAGTACTTC. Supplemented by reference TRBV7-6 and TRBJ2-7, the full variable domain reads GAGVSQSPRYKVTKRGQDVALRCDPISGHVSLYWYRQALGQGPEFLTYFNYEAQQDKSGLPNDRFSAERPEGSISTLTIQRTEQRDSAMYRCASSGARGLGSEQYFGPGTRLTVT.

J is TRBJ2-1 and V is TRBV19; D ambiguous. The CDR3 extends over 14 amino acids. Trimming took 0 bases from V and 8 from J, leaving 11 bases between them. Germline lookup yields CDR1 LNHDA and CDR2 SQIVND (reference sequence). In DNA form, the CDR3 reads TGTGCCAGTAGTATAGATCGGGTGGGCTATGAGCAGTTCTTC. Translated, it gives CASSIDRVGYEQFF.

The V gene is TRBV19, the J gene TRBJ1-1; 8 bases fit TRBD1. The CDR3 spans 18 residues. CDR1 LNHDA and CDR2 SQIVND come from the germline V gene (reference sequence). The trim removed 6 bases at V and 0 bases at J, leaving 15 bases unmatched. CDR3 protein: CASSSLFRTGFMNTEAFF. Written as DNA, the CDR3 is TGTGCCAGTAGCAGCCTTTTTCGGACAGGGTTTATGAACACTGAAGCTTTCTTT.

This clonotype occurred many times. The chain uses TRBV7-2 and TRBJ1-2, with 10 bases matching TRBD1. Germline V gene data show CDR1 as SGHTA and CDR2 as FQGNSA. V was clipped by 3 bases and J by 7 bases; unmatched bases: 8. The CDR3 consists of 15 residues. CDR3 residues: CASSFPRQGARGYTF. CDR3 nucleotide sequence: TGTGCCAGCAGCTTCCCTCGACAGGGGGCTCGTGGCTACACCTTC.

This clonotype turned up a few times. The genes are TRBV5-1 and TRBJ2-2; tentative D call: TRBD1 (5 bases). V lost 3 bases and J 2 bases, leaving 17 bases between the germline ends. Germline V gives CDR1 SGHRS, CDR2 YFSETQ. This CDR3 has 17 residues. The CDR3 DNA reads TGCGCCAGCAGCTCTAATTCCCCGCAGGGCAACACCGGGGAGCTGTTTTTT. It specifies CASSSNSPQGNTGELFF. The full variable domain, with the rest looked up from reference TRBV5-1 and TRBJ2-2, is KAGVTQTPRYLIKTRGQQVTLSCSPISGHRSVSWYQQTPGQGLQFLFEYFSETQRNKGNFPGRFSGRQFSNSRSEMNVSTLELGDSALYLCASSSNSPQGNTGELFFGEGSRLTVL.

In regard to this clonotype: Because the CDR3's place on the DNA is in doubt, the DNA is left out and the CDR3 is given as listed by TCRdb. CDR3 region: CASSLVAQGAGYF. The chain links TRBV11-2 to TRBJ2-3; TRBD1, the table's D call, lacks a check against the DNA. Germline CDR1 is SGHAT and CDR2 is FQNNGV. The CDR3 has 13 amino acids, counting both end residues.

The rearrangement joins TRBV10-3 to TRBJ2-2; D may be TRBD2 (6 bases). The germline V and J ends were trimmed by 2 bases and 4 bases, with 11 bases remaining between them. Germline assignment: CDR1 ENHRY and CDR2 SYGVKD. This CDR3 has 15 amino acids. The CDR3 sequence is CAISERGRGTGELFF. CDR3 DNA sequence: TGTGCCATCAGTGAGCGGGGGAGAGGCACCGGGGAGCTGTTTTTT.

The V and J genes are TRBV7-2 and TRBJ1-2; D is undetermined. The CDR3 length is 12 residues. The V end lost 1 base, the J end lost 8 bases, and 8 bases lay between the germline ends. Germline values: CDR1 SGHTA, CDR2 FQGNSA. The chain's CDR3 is CASSLDRSGYTF. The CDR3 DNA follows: TGTGCCAGCAGCTTAGATCGGTCGGGCTACACCTTC.

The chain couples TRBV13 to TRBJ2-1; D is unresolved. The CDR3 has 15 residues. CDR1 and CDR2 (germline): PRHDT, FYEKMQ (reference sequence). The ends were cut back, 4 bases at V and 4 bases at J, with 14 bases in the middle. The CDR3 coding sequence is TGTGCCAGCAGCTCCCAGTATCGACGGTACAATGAGCAGTTCTTC. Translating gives CASSSQYRRYNEQFF.

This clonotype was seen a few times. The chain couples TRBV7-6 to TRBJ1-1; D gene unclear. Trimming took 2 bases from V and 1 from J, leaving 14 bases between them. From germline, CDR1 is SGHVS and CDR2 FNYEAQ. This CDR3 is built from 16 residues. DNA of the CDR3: TGTGCCAGCAGCTTATACGGAGTTCGGAGGAACACTGAAGCTTTCTTT. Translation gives CASSLYGVRRNTEAFF.

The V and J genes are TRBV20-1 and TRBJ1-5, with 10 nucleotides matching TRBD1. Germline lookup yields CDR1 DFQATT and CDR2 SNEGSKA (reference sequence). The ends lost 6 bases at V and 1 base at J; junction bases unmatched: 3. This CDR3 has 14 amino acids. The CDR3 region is CSADRGQSNQPQHF. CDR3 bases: TGCAGTGCAGACAGGGGGCAGAGCAATCAGCCCCAGCATTTT.

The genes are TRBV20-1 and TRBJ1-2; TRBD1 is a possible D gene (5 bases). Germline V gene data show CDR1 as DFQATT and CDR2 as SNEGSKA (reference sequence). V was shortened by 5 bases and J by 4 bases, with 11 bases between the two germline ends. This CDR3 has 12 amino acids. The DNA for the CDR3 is TGCAGTGCTGGGGGGGACGCCTATGGCTACACCTTC. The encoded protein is CSAGGDAYGYTF.

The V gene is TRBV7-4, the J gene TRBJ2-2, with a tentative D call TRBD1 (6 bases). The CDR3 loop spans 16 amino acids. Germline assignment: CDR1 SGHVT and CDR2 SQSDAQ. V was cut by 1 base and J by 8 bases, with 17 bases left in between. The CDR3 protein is CASSLGDGTPTGELFF. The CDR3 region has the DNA TGTGCCAGCAGCTTAGGGGATGGGACACCCACGGGGGAGCTGTTTTTT.

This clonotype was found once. CDR3 amino acids: CASSYLGGGQPQHF. CDR3 nucleotide sequence: TGTGCCAGTAGTTACCTCGGGGGTGGTCAGCCCCAGCATTTT. The chain carries TRBV19 and TRBJ1-5; a weak D match, TRBD1 (5 bases). V was shortened by 5 bases and J by 6 bases, with 14 bases between the two germline ends. The germline V gene encodes CDR1 LNHDA and CDR2 SQIVND (reference sequence). This CDR3 is 14 amino acids long.

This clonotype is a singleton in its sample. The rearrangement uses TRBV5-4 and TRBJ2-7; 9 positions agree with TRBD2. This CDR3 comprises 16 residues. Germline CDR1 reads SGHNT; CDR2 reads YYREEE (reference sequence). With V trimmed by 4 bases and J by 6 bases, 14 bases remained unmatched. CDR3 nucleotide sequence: TGTGCCAGCAGCGATTTAGCGGGAGACCCGGCCAGCGAGCAGTACTTC. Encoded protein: CASSDLAGDPASEQYF.

CDR3 protein: CASTTLGTRNTGELFF. The DNA of the CDR3 is TGTGCCAGCACCACACTAGGGACACGGAACACCGGGGAGCTGTTTTTT. The rearrangement joins TRBV7-8 to TRBJ2-2; TRBD1 might be the D (6 bases). Per germline, CDR1 SGHVS and CDR2 FQNEAQ. The V end was cut by 7 bases, the J end by 1 base, with 16 bases between. The CDR3 covers 16 residues.

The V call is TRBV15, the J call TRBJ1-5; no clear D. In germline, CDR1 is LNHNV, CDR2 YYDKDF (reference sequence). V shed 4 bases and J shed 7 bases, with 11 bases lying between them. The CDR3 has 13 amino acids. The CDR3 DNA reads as TGTGCCACCAGCATTGGGGTGCCCCAGCCCCAGCATTTT. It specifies CATSIGVPQPQHF.

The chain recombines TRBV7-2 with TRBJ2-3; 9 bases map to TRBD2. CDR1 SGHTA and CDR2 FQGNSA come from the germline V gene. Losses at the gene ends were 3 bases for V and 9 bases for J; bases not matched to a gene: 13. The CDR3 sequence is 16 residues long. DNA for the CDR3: TGTGCCAGCAGCTTTTTATCAAGCGGGAGGAGTGGAACGCAGTATTTT. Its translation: CASSFLSSGRSGTQYF.

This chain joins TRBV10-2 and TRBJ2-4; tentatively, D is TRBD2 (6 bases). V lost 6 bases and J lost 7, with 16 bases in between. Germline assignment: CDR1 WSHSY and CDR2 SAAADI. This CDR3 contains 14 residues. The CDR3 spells CASRPGLHSNIQYF. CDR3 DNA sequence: TGCGCCAGCAGGCCGGGACTTCATTCTAACATTCAGTACTTC.

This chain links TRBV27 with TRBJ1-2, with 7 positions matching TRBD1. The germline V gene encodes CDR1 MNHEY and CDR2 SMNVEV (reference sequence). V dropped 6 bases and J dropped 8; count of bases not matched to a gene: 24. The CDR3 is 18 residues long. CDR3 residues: CASRGPTDRRLPIRGYTF. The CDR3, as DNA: TGTGCCAGCAGAGGACCTACGGACAGGCGTCTTCCTATTAGGGGCTACACCTTC.

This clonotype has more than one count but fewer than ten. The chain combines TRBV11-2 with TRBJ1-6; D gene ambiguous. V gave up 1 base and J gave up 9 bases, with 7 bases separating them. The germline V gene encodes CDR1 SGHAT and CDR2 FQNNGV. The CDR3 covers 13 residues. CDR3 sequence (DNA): TGTGCCAGCAGCTTAGCCGCACCTTCACCCCTCCACTTT. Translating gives CASSLAAPSPLHF.

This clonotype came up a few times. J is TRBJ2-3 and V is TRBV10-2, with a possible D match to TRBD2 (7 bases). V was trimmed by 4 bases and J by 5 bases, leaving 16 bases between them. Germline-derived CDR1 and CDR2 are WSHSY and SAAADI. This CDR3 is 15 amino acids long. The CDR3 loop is CASSVTLGGGDTQYF. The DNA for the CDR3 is TGCGCCAGCAGTGTAACGCTGGGAGGGGGAGATACGCAGTATTTT.

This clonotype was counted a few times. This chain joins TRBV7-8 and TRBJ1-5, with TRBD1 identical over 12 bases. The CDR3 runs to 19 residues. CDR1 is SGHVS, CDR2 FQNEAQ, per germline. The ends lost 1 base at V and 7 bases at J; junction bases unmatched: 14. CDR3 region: CASSLGVGWDRGRGQPQHF. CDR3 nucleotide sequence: TGTGCCAGCAGCTTAGGAGTTGGTTGGGACAGGGGGCGTGGACAGCCCCAGCATTTT.

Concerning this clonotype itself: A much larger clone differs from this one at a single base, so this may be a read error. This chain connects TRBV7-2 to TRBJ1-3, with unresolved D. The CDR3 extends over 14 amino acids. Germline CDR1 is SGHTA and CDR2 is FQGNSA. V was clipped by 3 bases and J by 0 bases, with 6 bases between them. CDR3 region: CASSFQFSGNTIYF. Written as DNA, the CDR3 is TGTGCCAGCAGCTTCCAGTTCTCTGGAAACACCATATATTTT.

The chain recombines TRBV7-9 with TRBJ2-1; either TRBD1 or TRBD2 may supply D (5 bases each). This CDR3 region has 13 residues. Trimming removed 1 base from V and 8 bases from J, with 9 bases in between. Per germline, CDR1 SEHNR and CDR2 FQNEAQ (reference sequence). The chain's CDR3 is CASSLVMGDEQFF. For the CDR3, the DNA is TGTGCCAGCAGCTTAGTTATGGGGGATGAGCAGTTCTTC.

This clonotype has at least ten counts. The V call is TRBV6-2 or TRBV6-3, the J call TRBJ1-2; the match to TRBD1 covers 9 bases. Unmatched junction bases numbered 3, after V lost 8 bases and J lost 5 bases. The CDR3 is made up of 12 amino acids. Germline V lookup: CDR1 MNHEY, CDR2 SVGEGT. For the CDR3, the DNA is TGTGCCAGCTCCGGGACAGGGTATGGCTACACCTTC. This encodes CASSGTGYGYTF.

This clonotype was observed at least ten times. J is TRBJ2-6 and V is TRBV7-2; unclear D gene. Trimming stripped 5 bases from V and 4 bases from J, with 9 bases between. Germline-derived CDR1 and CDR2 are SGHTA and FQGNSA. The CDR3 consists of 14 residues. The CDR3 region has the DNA TGTGCCAGCAGCCTGGGATCGGGGGCCAACGTCCTGACTTTC. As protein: CASSLGSGANVLTF.

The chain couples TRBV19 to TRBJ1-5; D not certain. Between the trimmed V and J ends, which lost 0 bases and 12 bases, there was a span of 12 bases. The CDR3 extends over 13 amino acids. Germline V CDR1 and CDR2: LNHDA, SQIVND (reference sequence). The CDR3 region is CASSIDVGYVQHF. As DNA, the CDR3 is TGTGCCAGTAGTATAGATGTGGGGTACGTCCAGCATTTT.

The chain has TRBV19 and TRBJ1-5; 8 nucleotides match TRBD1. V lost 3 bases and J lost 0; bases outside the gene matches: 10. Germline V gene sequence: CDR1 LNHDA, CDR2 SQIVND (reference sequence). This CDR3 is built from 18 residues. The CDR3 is CASSMGTGRAFSNQPQHF. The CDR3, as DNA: TGTGCCAGTAGTATGGGGACAGGAAGGGCGTTTAGCAATCAGCCCCAGCATTTT.